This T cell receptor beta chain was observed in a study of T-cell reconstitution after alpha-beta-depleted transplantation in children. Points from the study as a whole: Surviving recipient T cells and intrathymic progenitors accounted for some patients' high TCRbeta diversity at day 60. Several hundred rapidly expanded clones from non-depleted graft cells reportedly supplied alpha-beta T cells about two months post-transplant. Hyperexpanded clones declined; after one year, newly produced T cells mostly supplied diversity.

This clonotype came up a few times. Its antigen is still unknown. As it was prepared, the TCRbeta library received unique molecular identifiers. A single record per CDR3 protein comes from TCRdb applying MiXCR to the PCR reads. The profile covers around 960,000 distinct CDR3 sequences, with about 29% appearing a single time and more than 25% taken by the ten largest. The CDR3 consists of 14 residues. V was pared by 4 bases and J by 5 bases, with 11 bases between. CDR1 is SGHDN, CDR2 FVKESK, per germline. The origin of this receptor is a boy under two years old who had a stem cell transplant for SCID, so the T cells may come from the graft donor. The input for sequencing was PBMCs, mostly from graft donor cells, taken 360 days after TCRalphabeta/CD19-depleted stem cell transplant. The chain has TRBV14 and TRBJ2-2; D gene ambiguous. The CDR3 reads CASSRHLSTGELFF. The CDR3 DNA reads TGTGCCAGCAGCCGACACCTTTCGACCGGGGAGCTGTTTTTT.